What follows are 17 T cell receptor beta chains derived from one specimen sequenced in a study of T-cell reconstitution after alpha-beta-depleted transplantation in children. The TCRbeta library was prepared with unique molecular identifiers. TCRdb itself ran the PCR reads through MiXCR, one entry per CDR3 protein. The sample carries 85,000 to 120,000 distinct CDR3 sequences, roughly 7.2% recorded once. Sequenced here: PBMCs, sampled before TCRalphabeta/CD19-depleted stem cell transplant. These receptors originate from a boy aged 2 to 10 with acute lymphoblastic leukemia, due to receive a stem cell transplant.

The chain carries TRBV20-1 and TRBJ1-2; 7 bases fit TRBD1. The germline gives CDR1 DFQATT, CDR2 SNEGSKA (reference sequence). J was trimmed by 8 bases and V by 2 bases; bases with no gene match: 5. The CDR3 sequence is 12 residues long. The CDR3 loop is CSARNLGGGYTF. DNA of the CDR3: TGCAGTGCTAGAAATTTAGGGGGCGGCTACACCTTC.

The sample holds many counts of this clonotype. The chain couples TRBV6-1 to TRBJ2-3; D is undetermined. The CDR3 consists of 16 residues. Trimming shortened V by 3 bases and J by 0 bases, and 13 bases separated the two germline ends. Germline lookup yields CDR1 MNHNS and CDR2 SASEGT. The CDR3 DNA is TGTGCCAGCAGTGAGTCAACTCCGGCCAGCACAGATACGCAGTATTTT. This gives the protein CASSESTPASTDTQYF.

This clonotype was counted between two and nine times. The chain is built from TRBV7-2 and TRBJ2-2; TRBD2 is a possible D gene (6 bases). This CDR3 spans 14 amino acids. V gave up 4 bases and J gave up 5 bases, with 11 bases separating them. The V gene's germline CDR1 is SGHTA and CDR2 FQGNSA. The CDR3 loop reads CASSSRGRTGELFF. CDR3 coding DNA: TGTGCCAGCAGCTCGCGGGGCCGGACCGGGGAGCTGTTTTTT.

This clonotype was seen many times. The chain recombines TRBV10-3 with TRBJ2-7; TRBD2 might be the D (6 bases). The CDR3 is 14 amino acids. Germline CDR1 ENHRY, CDR2 SYGVKD. V was clipped by 4 bases and J by 4 bases, with 14 bases between them. CDR3 sequence reads: CAISADLAKYEQYF. CDR3 nucleotide sequence: TGTGCCATCAGTGCCGACCTAGCGAAGTACGAGCAGTACTTC.

This clonotype was counted a few times. This chain's CDR3 is CASRAGDMSYEQYF. CDR3 coding DNA: TGTGCCAGCAGGGCCGGGGACATGTCCTACGAGCAGTACTTC. The V and J genes are TRBV25-1 and TRBJ2-7, with D perhaps matching TRBD1 (6 bases). With 6 bases removed from V and 1 base from J, the gap between germline ends came to 13 bases. The CDR3 covers 14 residues. CDR1 MGHDK and CDR2 SYGVNS come from the germline V gene.

The chain is built from TRBV20-1 and TRBJ2-6; D is ambiguous. This CDR3 has 14 residues. In germline, CDR1 is DFQATT, CDR2 SNEGSKA (reference sequence). The V and J ends lost 3 bases and 1 base respectively, with 7 bases between them. The CDR3 DNA follows: TGCAGTGCTAGTAAAGGGTCTGGGGCCAACGTCCTGACTTTC. This gives the protein CSASKGSGANVLTF.

The chain has TRBV28 and TRBJ1-5; D unclear. The CDR3 is 11 amino acids. V dropped 6 bases and J dropped 11 bases, with 11 bases sitting between them. Per germline, CDR1 MDHEN and CDR2 SYDVKM. The CDR3 sequence is CASRGLESQHF. CDR3 sequence (DNA): TGTGCCAGCAGGGGTTTAGAGTCCCAGCATTTT.

The V call is TRBV12-3 or TRBV12-4, the J call TRBJ1-5; TRBD1 aligns across 7 bases. The V gene end was trimmed by 6 bases and the J gene end by 0 bases; junction bases not matched to a gene: 11. This CDR3 comprises 17 residues. CDR3 sequence: CASSPGTAANSNQPQHF. The CDR3 coding sequence is TGTGCCAGCAGCCCAGGGACAGCGGCTAATAGCAATCAGCCCCAGCATTTT.

The chain joins TRBV5-1 to TRBJ2-3; the D gene is possibly TRBD2 (6 bases). The CDR3 runs to 16 residues. Between the trimmed V and J ends, which lost 0 bases and 0 bases, there was a span of 11 bases. Germline-derived CDR1 and CDR2 are SGHRS and YFSETQ. Here the CDR3 reads CASSLVAGSSTDTQYF. The CDR3, as DNA: TGCGCCAGCAGCTTGGTGGCGGGGAGTAGCACAGATACGCAGTATTTT.

This clonotype has a handful of counts. The J gene is TRBJ2-7, the V gene TRBV7-2; D tentatively reads TRBD1 or TRBD2 (7 bases each). There are 15 residues in the CDR3. With 0 bases removed from V and 5 bases from J, the gap between germline ends came to 14 bases. Germline V gives CDR1 SGHTA, CDR2 FQGNSA. CDR3 DNA: TGTGCCAGCAGCTTAGCTTGGGCAGGGGGGGACGAGCAGTACTTC. It specifies CASSLAWAGGDEQYF.

At least ten counts were recorded for this clonotype. The chain is built from TRBV24-1 and TRBJ2-5, with 8 positions matching TRBD1. Germline CDR1 reads KGHDR; CDR2 reads SFDVKD. CDR3 size: 12 residues. V shed 10 bases, J shed 4 bases, and the junction held 4 bases outside the gene matches. DNA for the CDR3: TGTGCCACTCAGGGGGCGGGAGAGACCCAGTACTTC. Protein: CATQGAGETQYF.

This clonotype was observed a handful of times. V is TRBV11-2 and J is TRBJ2-6; no reliable D call. The V gene lost 0 bases and the J gene lost 0 bases, with 3 bases spanning the gap. This CDR3 comprises 15 residues. Germline V gene lookup returns CDR1 SGHAT and CDR2 FQNNGV. The CDR3 is CASSLEYSGANVLTF. CDR3 nucleotide sequence: TGTGCCAGCAGCTTAGAATACTCTGGGGCCAACGTCCTGACTTTC.

The chain has TRBV7-6 and TRBJ2-7; 10 bases align to TRBD1. The CDR3 consists of 15 residues. Unmatched junction bases numbered 5, after V lost 6 bases and J lost 0 bases. Germline assignment: CDR1 SGHVS and CDR2 FNYEAQ. The CDR3 loop is CASSRQGASSYEQYF. CDR3 coding DNA: TGTGCCAGCAGTCGACAGGGGGCGAGCTCCTACGAGCAGTACTTC.

The chain has TRBV7-3 and TRBJ2-1, with no clear D. The CDR3 length is 13 residues. CDR1 SGHTA and CDR2 FQGTGA come from the germline V gene. The ends were cut back, 5 bases at V and 0 bases at J, with 5 bases in the middle. The CDR3 spells CASSQSSYNEQFF. The CDR3 DNA reads TGTGCCAGCAGCCAGAGCTCCTACAATGAGCAGTTCTTC.

The chain has TRBV6-1 and TRBJ2-2, with TRBD1 identical over 7 bases. The CDR3 consists of 17 residues. Germline CDR1 reads MNHNS; CDR2 reads SASEGT. The junction had 12 bases not matched to a gene; V was cut back by 7 bases and J by 1 base. The CDR3 spells CASIRFTRGLNTGELFF. CDR3 nucleotides: TGTGCCAGCATCCGATTTACCAGGGGGTTGAACACCGGGGAGCTGTTTTTT.

V is TRBV4-3 and J is TRBJ1-2; D uncertain. This CDR3 spans 16 amino acids. Germline V gene sequence: CDR1 LGHNA, CDR2 YSLEER. The ends were cut back, 0 bases at V and 3 bases at J, with 14 bases in the middle. In nucleotides, the CDR3 is TGCGCCAGCAGCCAAGATCGTGGCGGCAGGTACTATGGCTACACCTTC. Its protein is CASSQDRGGRYYGYTF.

This clonotype was counted at least ten times. V usage is TRBV20-1 and J usage is TRBJ2-4, with 8 positions matching TRBD1. Germline-derived CDR1 and CDR2 are DFQATT and SNEGSKA (reference sequence). The V and J ends lost 2 bases and 14 bases, in that order; junction bases with no gene match: 5. This CDR3 has 11 residues. The CDR3 nucleotides read TGCAGTGCTAGAAAAGAGACAGGGGAGTACTTC. Its translation is CSARKETGEYF.